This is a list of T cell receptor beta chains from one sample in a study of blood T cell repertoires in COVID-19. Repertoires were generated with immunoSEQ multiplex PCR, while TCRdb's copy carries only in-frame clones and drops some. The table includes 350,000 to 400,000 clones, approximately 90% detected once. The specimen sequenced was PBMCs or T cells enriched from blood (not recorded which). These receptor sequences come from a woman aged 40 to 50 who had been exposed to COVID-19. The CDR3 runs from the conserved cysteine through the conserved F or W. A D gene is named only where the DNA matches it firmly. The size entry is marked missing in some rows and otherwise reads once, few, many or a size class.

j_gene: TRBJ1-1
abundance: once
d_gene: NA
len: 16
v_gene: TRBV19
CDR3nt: TGTGCCAGTAGTATGGGTGGGCTTGGGAGGGGCACTGAAGCTTTCTTT
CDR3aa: CASSMGGLGRGTEAFF

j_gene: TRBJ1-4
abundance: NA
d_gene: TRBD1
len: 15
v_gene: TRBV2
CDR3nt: TGTGCCAGCAGTTCATCAGGGGGCGCCAATGAAAAACTGTTTTTT
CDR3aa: CASSSSGGANEKLFF

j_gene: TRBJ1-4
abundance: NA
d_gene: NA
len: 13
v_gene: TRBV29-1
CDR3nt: TGCAGCGTGTCAGGGGCCCCAAATGAAAAACTGTTTTTT
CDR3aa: CSVSGAPNEKLFF

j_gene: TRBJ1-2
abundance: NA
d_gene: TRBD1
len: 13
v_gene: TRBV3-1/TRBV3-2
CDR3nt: TGTGCCAGCAGCCAATTTACCCCGGACAGGGTCACCTTC
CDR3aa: CASSQFTPDRVTF

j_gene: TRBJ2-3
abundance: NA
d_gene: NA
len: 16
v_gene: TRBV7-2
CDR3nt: TGTGCCAGCACCCCGGGGGGCGGGCTTGGCACAGATACGCAGTATTTT
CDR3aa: CASTPGGGLGTDTQYF

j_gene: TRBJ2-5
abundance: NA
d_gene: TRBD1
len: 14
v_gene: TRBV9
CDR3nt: TGTGCCAGCAGCTTAACAGGGGGCGGAGAGACCCAGTACTTC
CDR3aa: CASSLTGGGETQYF

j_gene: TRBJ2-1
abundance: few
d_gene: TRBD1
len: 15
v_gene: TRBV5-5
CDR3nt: TGTGCCAGCAGCCAAGATGGGACAGGGCCCAATGAGCAGTTCTTC
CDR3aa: CASSQDGTGPNEQFF

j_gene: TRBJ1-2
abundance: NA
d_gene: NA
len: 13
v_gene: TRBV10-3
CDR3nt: TGTGCCATCAGTGAGTCGGGGGGAGGTGGCTACACCTTC
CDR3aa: CAISESGGGGYTF

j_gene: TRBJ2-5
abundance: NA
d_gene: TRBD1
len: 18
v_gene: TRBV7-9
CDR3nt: TGTGCCAGCAGCTTAGAGATAGGGTGGGACAGTCCCCAAGAGACCCAGTACTTC
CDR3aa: CASSLEIGWDSPQETQYF

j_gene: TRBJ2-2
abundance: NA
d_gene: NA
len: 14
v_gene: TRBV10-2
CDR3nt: TGCGCCAGCAACCAGGGGATTCCCACCGGGGAGCTGTTTTTT
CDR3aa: CASNQGIPTGELFF

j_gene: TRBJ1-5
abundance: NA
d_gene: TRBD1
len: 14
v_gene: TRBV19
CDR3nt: TGTGCCAGTAGTACTGCCGGGACAGACAGGACCCAGCATTTT
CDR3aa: CASSTAGTDRTQHF

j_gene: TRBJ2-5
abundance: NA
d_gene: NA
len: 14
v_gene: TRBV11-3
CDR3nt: TGTGCCAGCAGCTCGTATAGCGTGGGGGAGACCCAGTACTTC
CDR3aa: CASSSYSVGETQYF

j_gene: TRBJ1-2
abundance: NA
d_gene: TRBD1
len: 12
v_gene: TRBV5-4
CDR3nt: TGTGCCAGCAGTAGGGACAGAGGGGGCTACACCTTC
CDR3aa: CASSRDRGGYTF

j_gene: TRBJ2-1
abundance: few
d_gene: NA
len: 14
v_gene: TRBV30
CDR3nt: TGTGCCTGGAGTATGGCAGCGTTCTACAATGAGCAGTTCTTC
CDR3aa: CAWSMAAFYNEQFF

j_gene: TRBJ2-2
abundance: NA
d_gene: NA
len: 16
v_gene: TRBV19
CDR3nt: TGTGCCAGTAGTTCACGCGACCGGGGTTACGCCGGGGAGCTGTTTTTT
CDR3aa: CASSSRDRGYAGELFF

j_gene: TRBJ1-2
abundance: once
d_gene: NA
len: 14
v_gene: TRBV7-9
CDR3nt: TGTGCCAGCAGCCCTCTTACAGGGTATTATGGCTACACCTTC
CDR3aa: CASSPLTGYYGYTF

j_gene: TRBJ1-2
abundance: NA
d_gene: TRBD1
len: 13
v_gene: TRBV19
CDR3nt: TGTGCCAGTAGCCATAGGGGGCTCTATGGCTACACCTTC
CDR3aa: CASSHRGLYGYTF

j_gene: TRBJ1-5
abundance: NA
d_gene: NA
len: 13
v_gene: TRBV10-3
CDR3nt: TGTGCCATCAGTGACTCCATGAGGCAGCCCCAGCATTTT
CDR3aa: CAISDSMRQPQHF

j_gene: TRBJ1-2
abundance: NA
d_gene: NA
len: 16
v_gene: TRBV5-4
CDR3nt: TGTGCCAGCAGCTTTCTGTCTTGGGCAGAAATGGGTGGCTACACCTTC
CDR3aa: CASSFLSWAEMGGYTF

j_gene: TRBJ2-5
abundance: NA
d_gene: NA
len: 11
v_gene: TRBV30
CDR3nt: TGTGCTTACGCCACAGGGGAGACCCAGTACTTC
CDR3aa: CAYATGETQYF

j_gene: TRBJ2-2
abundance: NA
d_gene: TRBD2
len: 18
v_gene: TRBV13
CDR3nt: TGTGCCAGCAGCTTCCTTACTCGCGGGGGGGCCGGAACCGGGGAGCTGTTTTTT
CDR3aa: CASSFLTRGGAGTGELFF

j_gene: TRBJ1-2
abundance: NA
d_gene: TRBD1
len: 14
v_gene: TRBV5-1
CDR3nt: TGCGCCAGCAGCCCGGGACAGGGGGCATTTGGCTACACCTTC
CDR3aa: CASSPGQGAFGYTF

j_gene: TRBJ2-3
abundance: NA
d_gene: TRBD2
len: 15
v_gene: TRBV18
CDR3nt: TGTGCCAGCTCACCTGTAGGGACTAGAACAGATACGCAGTATTTT
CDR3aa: CASSPVGTRTDTQYF

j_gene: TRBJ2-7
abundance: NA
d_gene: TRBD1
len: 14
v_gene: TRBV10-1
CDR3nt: TGCGCCAGCAGTGAGTTGGGACAGGGAAACGAGCAGTACTTC
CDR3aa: CASSELGQGNEQYF

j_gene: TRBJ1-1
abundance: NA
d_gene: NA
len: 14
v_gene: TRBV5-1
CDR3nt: TGCGCCAGCGCAAGTTCCGGGGGGGAAACTGAAGCTTTCTTT
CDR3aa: CASASSGGETEAFF

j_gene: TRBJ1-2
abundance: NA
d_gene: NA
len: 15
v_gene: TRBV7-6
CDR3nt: TGTGCCAGCAGCCTCGGGACTGCCCAGAACTATGGCTACACCTTC
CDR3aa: CASSLGTAQNYGYTF

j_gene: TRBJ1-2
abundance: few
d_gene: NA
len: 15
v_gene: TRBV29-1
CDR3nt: TGCAGCGTTGGAAGCAACAAACAGGGAGACTATGGCTACACCTTC
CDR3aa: CSVGSNKQGDYGYTF

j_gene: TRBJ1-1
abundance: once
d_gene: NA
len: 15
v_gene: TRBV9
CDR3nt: TGTGCCAGCAGCCGTCTTGGAGGGCAGAACACTGAAGCTTTCTTT
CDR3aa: CASSRLGGQNTEAFF

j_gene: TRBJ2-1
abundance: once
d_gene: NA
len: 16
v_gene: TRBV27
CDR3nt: TGTGCCAGCAGTTCCCCCTTGCGGCACTCCTACAATGAGCAGTTCTTC
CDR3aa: CASSSPLRHSYNEQFF

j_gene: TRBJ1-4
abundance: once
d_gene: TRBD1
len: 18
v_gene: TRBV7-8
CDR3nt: TGTGCCAGCAGCCCTAGGACAGGGAGTACTTTTTGGGATGAAAAACTGTTTTTT
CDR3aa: CASSPRTGSTFWDEKLFF

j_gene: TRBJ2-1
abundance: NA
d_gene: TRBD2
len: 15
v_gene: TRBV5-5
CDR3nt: TGTGCCAGCAGCTTGCCGGGCGGGGGTAAAGATGAGCAGTTCTTC
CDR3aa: CASSLPGGGKDEQFF

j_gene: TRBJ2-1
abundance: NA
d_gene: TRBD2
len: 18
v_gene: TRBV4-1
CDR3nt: TGCGCCAGCAGCCAAGATTGGGCGGGAGGGCCAAGGTACAATGAGCAGTTCTTC
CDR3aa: CASSQDWAGGPRYNEQFF

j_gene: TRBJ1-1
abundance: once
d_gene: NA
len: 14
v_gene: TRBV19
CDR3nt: TGTGCCAGTAGTATAGATCGCGCCGGGGGGGAAGCTTTCTTT
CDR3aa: CASSIDRAGGEAFF

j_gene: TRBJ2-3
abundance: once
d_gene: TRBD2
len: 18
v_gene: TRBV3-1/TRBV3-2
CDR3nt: TGTGCCAGCAGCCATGTTTTGGGGATGCGGGGGGGCGGCCATACGCAGTATTTT
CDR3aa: CASSHVLGMRGGGHTQYF

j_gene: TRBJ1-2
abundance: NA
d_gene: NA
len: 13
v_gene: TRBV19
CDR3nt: TGTGCCAGTAGTACCAAAACAGGGTATGGCTACACCTTC
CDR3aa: CASSTKTGYGYTF

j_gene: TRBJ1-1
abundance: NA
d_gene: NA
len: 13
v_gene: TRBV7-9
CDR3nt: TGTGCCAGCAGCAAGGGAGTGAACACTGAAGCTTTCTTT
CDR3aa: CASSKGVNTEAFF

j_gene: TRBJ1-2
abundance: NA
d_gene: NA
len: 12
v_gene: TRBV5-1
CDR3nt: TGCGCCAGCAGCACAGTCGGATATGGCTACACCTTC
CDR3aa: CASSTVGYGYTF

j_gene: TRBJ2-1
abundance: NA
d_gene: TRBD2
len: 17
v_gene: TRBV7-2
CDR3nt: TGTGCCAGCAGCGGGCAGACTAGCGGGAGGGGCTACAATGAGCAGTTCTTC
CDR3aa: CASSGQTSGRGYNEQFF

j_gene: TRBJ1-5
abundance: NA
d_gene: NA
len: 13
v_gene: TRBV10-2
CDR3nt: TGCGCCAGCAGCCAGGGTAAGGATCAGCCCCAGCATTTT
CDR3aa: CASSQGKDQPQHF

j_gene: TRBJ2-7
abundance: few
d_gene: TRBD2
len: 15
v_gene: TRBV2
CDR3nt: TGTGCCAGCAGTTCGAGGGCGGGGGGCATCAACGAGCAGTACTTC
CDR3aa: CASSSRAGGINEQYF

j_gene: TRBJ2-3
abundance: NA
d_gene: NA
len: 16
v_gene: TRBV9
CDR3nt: TGTGCCAGCAGCGTAGCTGGGGGGGGCTTCCCAGATACGCAGTATTTT
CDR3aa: CASSVAGGGFPDTQYF

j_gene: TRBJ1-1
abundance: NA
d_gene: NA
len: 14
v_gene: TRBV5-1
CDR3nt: TGCGCCAGCAGCCCACAGAGGGGGGGCACTGAAGCTTTCTTT
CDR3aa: CASSPQRGGTEAFF

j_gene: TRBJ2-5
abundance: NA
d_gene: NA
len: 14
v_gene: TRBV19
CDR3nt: TGTGCCAGTAGTCTAAAACAGGGTGCGGAGACCCAGTACTTC
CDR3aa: CASSLKQGAETQYF

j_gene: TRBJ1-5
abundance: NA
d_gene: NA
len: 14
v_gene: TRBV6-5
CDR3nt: TGTGCCAGCAGTTTGGGGGGTTCCAATCAGCCCCAGCATTTT
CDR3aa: CASSLGGSNQPQHF

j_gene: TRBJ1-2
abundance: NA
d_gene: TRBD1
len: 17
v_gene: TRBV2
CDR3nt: TGTGCCAGCAGGCGGACCGGGACAGGGGGGTTTAACTATGGCTTCACCTTC
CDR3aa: CASRRTGTGGFNYGFTF

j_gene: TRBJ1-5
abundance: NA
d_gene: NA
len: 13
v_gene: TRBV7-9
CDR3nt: TGTGCCAGCAGCTCACTCCCCTCCGAGCCCCAGCATTTT
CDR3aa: CASSSLPSEPQHF

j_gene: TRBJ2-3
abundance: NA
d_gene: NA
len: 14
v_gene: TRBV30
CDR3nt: TGTGCCTCGGAGTACCGGGGAAGCACAGATACGCAGTATTTT
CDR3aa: CASEYRGSTDTQYF

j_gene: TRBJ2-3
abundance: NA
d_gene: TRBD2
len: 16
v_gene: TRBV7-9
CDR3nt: TGTGCCAGCAGCTCGCTGACTAGCGGGAGGGGGGATACGCAGTATTTT
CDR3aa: CASSSLTSGRGDTQYF

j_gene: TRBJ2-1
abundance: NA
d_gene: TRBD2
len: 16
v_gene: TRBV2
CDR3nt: TGTGCCAGCAGTGATAGGGCTAGCGGGAGTTACAATGAGCAGTTCTTC
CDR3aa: CASSDRASGSYNEQFF

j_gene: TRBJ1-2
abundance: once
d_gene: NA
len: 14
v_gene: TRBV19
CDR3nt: TGTGCCAGTAGTATAGACAGCTCCCGAGGGGGCTACACCTTC
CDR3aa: CASSIDSSRGGYTF

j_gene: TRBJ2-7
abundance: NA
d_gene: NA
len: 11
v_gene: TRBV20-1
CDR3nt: TGCAGTGCAGCGTGGAGGGACGAGCAGTACTTC
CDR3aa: CSAAWRDEQYF

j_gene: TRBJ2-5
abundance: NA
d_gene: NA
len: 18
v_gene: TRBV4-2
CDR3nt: TGTGCCAGCAGCCAAGTTGGCGGCTTGCGGCAAATCCAAGAGACCCAGTACTTC
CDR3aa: CASSQVGGLRQIQETQYF

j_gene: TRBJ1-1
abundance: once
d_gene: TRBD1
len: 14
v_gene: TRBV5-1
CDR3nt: TGCGCCAGCAGCTTAAAGGGGGCGGACACTGAAGCTTTCTTT
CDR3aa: CASSLKGADTEAFF